This entry is about one T cell receptor beta chain. The sample belongs to a study of blood T cell repertoires in COVID-19. The germline gives CDR1 MNHEY, CDR2 SVGAGI. CDR3 length equals 15 residues. V was pared by 5 bases and J by 7 bases, with 10 bases of the junction left unmatched. Authors' methods: By means of reference gene primer amplification, nucleated cell counts were estimated. Data came from immunoSEQ multiplex PCR; TCRdb stores just in-frame clones and leaves some out. V, J and clone size reflect that table, while D and trimming were determined from the DNA. The top ten clones hold about 6.2% of a sample with about 66,000 clones, 70% to 85% of them seen once.

This receptor was obtained from a man aged 55-75 years with acute or convalescent COVID-19. The sequenced sample consisted of peripheral blood. The chain has TRBV6-5 and TRBJ1-4; 7 bases are shared with TRBD1. The CDR3 loop reads CASSIDGRGAEKLFF. As DNA, the CDR3 is TGTGCCAGCAGTATCGACGGCAGGGGGGCTGAAAAACTGTTTTTT.